This entry describes one T cell receptor beta chain. The data were obtained in a study of blood T cell repertoires in COVID-19. In the authors' workflow: Amplification of reference gene primers was used by the study to estimate nucleated cell counts. Measured with immunoSEQ multiplex PCR; TCRdb has only the in-frame clones, and not every one. The D gene and trimming were derived from the DNA, and the V and J assignments and clone size from that table. The sample contains more than 300,000 clones, roughly 90% of which appear only once. Germline CDR1 SGHVS, CDR2 FQNEAQ. V was trimmed by 0 bases and J by 1 base, leaving 12 bases between them. This CDR3 has 16 residues.

The sequenced sample consisted of peripheral blood. The chain has TRBV7-8 and TRBJ1-1; possibly TRBD1 for D (6 bases). The sequence was collected from a man between 18 and 35 years old who had recovered from COVID-19. The CDR3 reads CASSLAGGGPNTEAFF. In DNA, the CDR3 is TGTGCCAGCAGCTTAGCCGGCGGGGGGCCGAACACTGAAGCTTTCTTT.